This is a list of T cell receptor beta chains from one sample in a study of T cells in Graves' hyperthyroidism and ophthalmopathy. TCRdb passed the multiplex PCR reads through MiXCR, listing each CDR3 protein once. The sample records almost 600,000 distinct CDR3 sequences, around 14% being singletons. The sample was blood. The receptors stem from a woman aged 25 to 39 with Graves' hyperthyroidism that later progressed to Graves' ophthalmopathy. CDR3s include the opening cysteine and the closing phenylalanine or tryptophan. Fields, in order: V gene, J gene, D gene, CDR3 length, clone size, CDR3 protein, CDR3 DNA. The D gene is left open where the match is weak. Expanded clones get a size class; other rows say once, few or many, or leave the size out.

v_call: TRBV12-5; j_call: TRBJ1-2; d_call: -; cdr3_length: 13; clone_size: many; cdr3_aa: CASGLDGNYGYTF; cdr3_nt: TGTGCTAGTGGTTTGGACGGGAACTATGGCTACACCTTC
v_call: TRBV20-1; j_call: TRBJ2-7; d_call: -; cdr3_length: 14; clone_size: -; cdr3_aa: CSARIRGLIYEQYF; cdr3_nt: TGCAGTGCTAGGATTCGGGGCCTTATCTACGAGCAGTACTTC
v_call: TRBV6-1; j_call: TRBJ1-4; d_call: -; cdr3_length: 12; clone_size: many; cdr3_aa: CASRDSGEKLFF; cdr3_nt: TGTGCCAGCAGGGATTCGGGTGAAAAACTGTTTTTT
v_call: TRBV28; j_call: TRBJ2-7; d_call: TRBD2; cdr3_length: 13; clone_size: many; cdr3_aa: CASRAGVSYEQYF; cdr3_nt: TGTGCCAGCAGAGCGGGAGTCTCCTACGAGCAGTACTTC
v_call: TRBV7-2; j_call: TRBJ2-3; d_call: TRBD1; cdr3_length: 15; clone_size: -; cdr3_aa: CASSTQGAGTDTQYF; cdr3_nt: TGTGCCAGCAGTACACAGGGGGCGGGCACAGATACGCAGTATTTT
v_call: TRBV19; j_call: TRBJ2-1; d_call: -; cdr3_length: 15; clone_size: many; cdr3_aa: CASRFAPTLNNEQFF; cdr3_nt: TGTGCCAGTAGGTTTGCCCCGACTCTTAACAATGAGCAGTTCTTC
v_call: TRBV5-1; j_call: TRBJ2-7; d_call: -; cdr3_length: 12; clone_size: many; cdr3_aa: CASSKVGYEQYF; cdr3_nt: TGCGCCAGCAGTAAGGTGGGCTACGAGCAGTACTTC
v_call: TRBV12-3/TRBV12-4; j_call: TRBJ2-6; d_call: -; cdr3_length: 14; clone_size: -; cdr3_aa: CASSTYSGANVLTF; cdr3_nt: TGTGCCAGCAGCACGTACTCTGGGGCCAACGTCCTGACTTTC
v_call: TRBV20-1; j_call: TRBJ2-7; d_call: TRBD1; cdr3_length: 14; clone_size: many; cdr3_aa: CSAPGQDGSYEQYF; cdr3_nt: TGCAGTGCTCCCGGACAGGACGGGTCCTACGAGCAGTACTTC
v_call: TRBV20-1; j_call: TRBJ2-3; d_call: TRBD1; cdr3_length: 15; clone_size: many; cdr3_aa: CSARMGTDPTDTQYF; cdr3_nt: TGCAGTGCTAGAATGGGGACAGACCCCACAGATACGCAGTATTTT
v_call: TRBV6-1; j_call: TRBJ1-1; d_call: -; cdr3_length: 16; clone_size: many; cdr3_aa: CASSSPLAFPHTEAFF; cdr3_nt: TGTGCCAGCAGTTCCCCTTTAGCTTTCCCGCACACTGAAGCTTTCTTT
v_call: TRBV6-2/TRBV6-3; j_call: TRBJ1-5; d_call: TRBD1; cdr3_length: 15; clone_size: many; cdr3_aa: CASSSSGGGNQPQHF; cdr3_nt: TGTGCCAGCAGTTCCTCAGGGGGAGGCAATCAGCCCCAGCATTTT
v_call: TRBV19; j_call: TRBJ1-2; d_call: TRBD1; cdr3_length: 16; clone_size: few; cdr3_aa: CASSLPGQGAWSGYTF; cdr3_nt: TGTGCCAGTAGTCTTCCGGGACAGGGGGCTTGGAGTGGCTACACCTTC
v_call: TRBV2; j_call: TRBJ2-1; d_call: -; cdr3_length: 14; clone_size: many; cdr3_aa: CASSATQAYNEQFF; cdr3_nt: TGTGCCAGCAGTGCAACCCAAGCCTACAATGAGCAGTTCTTC
v_call: TRBV3-1; j_call: TRBJ1-2; d_call: -; cdr3_length: 14; clone_size: many; cdr3_aa: CASSQAVGPGGYTF; cdr3_nt: TGTGCCAGCAGCCAAGCGGTAGGGCCGGGCGGCTACACCTTC
v_call: TRBV29-1; j_call: TRBJ1-1; d_call: TRBD1; cdr3_length: 14; clone_size: -; cdr3_aa: CSLRRTGTEAEAFF; cdr3_nt: TGCAGCTTGAGAAGGACAGGGACCGAGGCTGAAGCTTTCTTT
v_call: TRBV30; j_call: TRBJ1-1; d_call: -; cdr3_length: 12; clone_size: many; cdr3_aa: CAWGTPPTEAFF; cdr3_nt: TGTGCCTGGGGGACCCCTCCCACTGAAGCTTTCTTT
v_call: TRBV19; j_call: TRBJ2-3; d_call: TRBD1; cdr3_length: 14; clone_size: many; cdr3_aa: CASSIVTGEDTQYF; cdr3_nt: TGTGCCAGTAGTATAGTGACAGGGGAGGATACGCAGTATTTT
v_call: TRBV11-1; j_call: TRBJ2-2; d_call: TRBD2; cdr3_length: 12; clone_size: many; cdr3_aa: CASQTSGGELFF; cdr3_nt: TGTGCCAGCCAGACTAGCGGCGGGGAGCTGTTTTTT
v_call: TRBV5-1; j_call: TRBJ1-1; d_call: -; cdr3_length: 15; clone_size: many; cdr3_aa: CASSLDGGWGTEAFF; cdr3_nt: TGCGCCAGCAGCTTGGATGGGGGCTGGGGCACTGAAGCTTTCTTT
v_call: TRBV12-3/TRBV12-4; j_call: TRBJ2-1; d_call: TRBD2; cdr3_length: 18; clone_size: many; cdr3_aa: CASSLPSLLAGGHDEQFF; cdr3_nt: TGTGCCAGCAGTTTACCATCCCTACTAGCGGGAGGACACGATGAGCAGTTCTTC
v_call: TRBV5-1; j_call: TRBJ2-5; d_call: TRBD1; cdr3_length: 15; clone_size: many; cdr3_aa: CASSSDRVGQETQYF; cdr3_nt: TGCGCCAGCAGCTCCGACAGGGTCGGCCAAGAGACCCAGTACTTC
v_call: TRBV3-1; j_call: TRBJ2-5; d_call: -; cdr3_length: 18; clone_size: few; cdr3_aa: CASSQERLRGGHEESQYF; cdr3_nt: TGTGCCAGCAGCCAAGAAAGGTTGAGAGGTGGGCATGAAGAGAGCCAGTACTTC
v_call: TRBV11-3; j_call: TRBJ2-1; d_call: TRBD1; cdr3_length: 18; clone_size: many; cdr3_aa: CASSSYRDSRTSYNEQFF; cdr3_nt: TGTGCCAGCAGCTCATACCGGGACAGTCGAACTTCCTACAATGAGCAGTTCTTC
v_call: TRBV11-1; j_call: TRBJ2-2; d_call: -; cdr3_length: 16; clone_size: -; cdr3_aa: CASSLGSRTNTGELFF; cdr3_nt: TGTGCCAGCAGCTTAGGGAGTAGGACGAACACCGGGGAGCTGTTTTTT
v_call: TRBV5-6; j_call: TRBJ1-5; d_call: -; cdr3_length: 18; clone_size: -; cdr3_aa: CASSRGVVGAYSNQPQHF; cdr3_nt: TGTGCCAGCAGCCGGGGGGTGGTAGGGGCTTATAGCAATCAGCCCCAGCATTTT
v_call: TRBV5-4; j_call: TRBJ2-5; d_call: TRBD2; cdr3_length: 18; clone_size: few; cdr3_aa: CASSLVSGSWASGETQYF; cdr3_nt: TGTGCCAGCAGCTTGGTCTCGGGGTCTTGGGCTAGCGGAGAGACCCAGTACTTC
v_call: TRBV6-2/TRBV6-3; j_call: TRBJ2-7; d_call: TRBD2; cdr3_length: 13; clone_size: many; cdr3_aa: CASMVAGAYEQYF; cdr3_nt: TGTGCCAGCATGGTAGCGGGAGCCTACGAGCAGTACTTC
v_call: TRBV12-3/TRBV12-4; j_call: TRBJ2-7; d_call: -; cdr3_length: 12; clone_size: many; cdr3_aa: CASSPWGLEQYF; cdr3_nt: TGTGCCAGCAGTCCTTGGGGACTCGAGCAGTACTTC
v_call: TRBV28; j_call: TRBJ1-1; d_call: -; cdr3_length: 14; clone_size: many; cdr3_aa: CASSFQQEGTEAFF; cdr3_nt: TGTGCCAGCAGTTTTCAACAGGAGGGTACTGAAGCTTTCTTT
v_call: TRBV28; j_call: TRBJ1-1; d_call: -; cdr3_length: 14; clone_size: many; cdr3_aa: CASSLVGPNTEAFF; cdr3_nt: TGTGCCAGCAGTTTAGTGGGGCCGAACACTGAAGCTTTCTTT
v_call: TRBV20-1; j_call: TRBJ2-3; d_call: TRBD2; cdr3_length: 17; clone_size: many; cdr3_aa: CSARPVGLAGETDTQYF; cdr3_nt: TGCAGTGCTAGACCCGTTGGACTAGCGGGAGAGACAGATACGCAGTATTTT
v_call: TRBV12-5; j_call: TRBJ2-1; d_call: TRBD2; cdr3_length: 16; clone_size: many; cdr3_aa: CASGLVLGGEYNEQFF; cdr3_nt: TGTGCTAGTGGTTTGGTACTGGGAGGGGAGTACAATGAGCAGTTCTTC
v_call: TRBV20-1; j_call: TRBJ2-5; d_call: TRBD2; cdr3_length: 14; clone_size: few; cdr3_aa: CSANPTSGQETQYF; cdr3_nt: TGCAGTGCTAACCCAACTAGCGGCCAAGAGACCCAGTACTTC
v_call: TRBV19; j_call: TRBJ1-2; d_call: -; cdr3_length: 16; clone_size: -; cdr3_aa: CASSIFLPGYGYGYTF; cdr3_nt: TGTGCCAGTAGTATTTTCCTACCGGGCTACGGCTATGGCTACACCTTC
v_call: TRBV20-1; j_call: TRBJ2-2; d_call: -; cdr3_length: 13; clone_size: many; cdr3_aa: CSANRESTGELFF; cdr3_nt: TGCAGTGCTAATCGGGAGAGCACCGGGGAGCTGTTTTTT
v_call: TRBV5-1; j_call: TRBJ2-7; d_call: TRBD2; cdr3_length: 14; clone_size: many; cdr3_aa: CASTRGAGVPEQYF; cdr3_nt: TGCGCCAGCACCCGAGGGGCGGGAGTCCCAGAGCAGTACTTC
v_call: TRBV14; j_call: TRBJ2-7; d_call: TRBD1; cdr3_length: 14; clone_size: many; cdr3_aa: CASSLGQDKYEQYF; cdr3_nt: TGTGCCAGCAGCCTGGGACAGGACAAATACGAGCAGTACTTC
v_call: TRBV20-1; j_call: TRBJ2-1; d_call: TRBD2; cdr3_length: 18; clone_size: many; cdr3_aa: CSARGLAGWEGGGNEQFF; cdr3_nt: TGCAGTGCTAGGGGACTAGCGGGGTGGGAGGGAGGTGGTAATGAGCAGTTCTTC
v_call: TRBV9; j_call: TRBJ2-2; d_call: -; cdr3_length: 19; clone_size: few; cdr3_aa: CASSVKRLGYTTNTGELFF; cdr3_nt: TGTGCCAGCAGCGTAAAGAGACTAGGCTACACCACGAACACCGGGGAGCTGTTTTTT
v_call: TRBV6-1; j_call: TRBJ1-2; d_call: -; cdr3_length: 12; clone_size: -; cdr3_aa: CASREVNYGYTF; cdr3_nt: TGTGCCAGCAGAGAGGTTAACTATGGCTACACCTTC
v_call: TRBV7-2; j_call: TRBJ1-3; d_call: -; cdr3_length: 15; clone_size: -; cdr3_aa: CASSLNFYSGNTIYF; cdr3_nt: TGTGCCAGCAGCCTTAACTTCTACTCTGGAAACACCATATATTTT
v_call: TRBV7-9; j_call: TRBJ2-1; d_call: -; cdr3_length: 16; clone_size: -; cdr3_aa: CASRTAPGPKINEQFF; cdr3_nt: TGTGCCAGCAGAACCGCACCGGGTCCCAAAATAAATGAGCAGTTCTTC
v_call: TRBV4-1; j_call: TRBJ2-3; d_call: TRBD2; cdr3_length: 19; clone_size: few; cdr3_aa: CASSSRHLAGVWGTDTQYF; cdr3_nt: TGCGCCAGCAGCTCCCGGCATCTAGCGGGAGTATGGGGCACAGATACGCAGTATTTT